The 26 T cell receptor beta chains below all came from one sample that was sequenced in a study of PD-1 blockade in classical Hodgkin lymphoma. The time point is: cycle 4 day 1 (C4D1), after around six weeks of nivolumab. Every patient relapsed after autologous stem cell transplantation, and brentuximab vedotin exposure varied. The assay was immunoSEQ multiplex PCR, and TCRdb's table has in-frame clones only and misses some. The profile covers more than 95,000 clones, with 89% appearing a single time and roughly 19% taken by the ten largest. Sequenced here: peripheral blood mononuclear cells (PBMCs), sampled before the fourth cycle of nivolumab. All receptors come from a human donor with classical Hodgkin lymphoma.

The chain employs TRBV29-1 and TRBJ2-1; D ambiguous. Germline V gene sequence: CDR1 SQVTM, CDR2 ANQGSEA. Trimming pared 2 bases from V and 0 bases from J, leaving 11 bases between. This CDR3 has 15 amino acids. CDR3 amino acids: CSVESLGYSYNEQFF. The DNA of the CDR3 is TGCAGCGTTGAAAGCCTGGGCTACTCCTACAATGAGCAGTTCTTC.

V gene TRBV5-5 combines with J gene TRBJ2-7; D remains unclear. Trimming removed 4 bases from V and 6 bases from J, with 8 bases in between. This CDR3 spans 11 amino acids. Germline V gene lookup returns CDR1 SGHKS and CDR2 YYEKEE (reference sequence). In DNA, the CDR3 is TGTGCCAGCAGCGTCCCGAGCGAGCAGTACTTC. Translation gives CASSVPSEQYF. The full variable domain, rest sourced from reference TRBV5-5 and TRBJ2-7, is DAGVTQSPTHLIKTRGQQVTLRCSPISGHKSVSWYQQVLGQGPQFIFQYYEKEERGRGNFPDRFSARQFPNYSSELNVNALLLGDSALYLCASSVPSEQYFGPGTRLTVT.

The V and J genes are TRBV10-3 and TRBJ2-1; 11 bases agree with TRBD2. Germline V gene lookup returns CDR1 ENHRY and CDR2 SYGVKD. The CDR3 contains 14 residues. V dropped 9 bases and J dropped 7; count of bases not matched to a gene: 8. CDR3 bases: TGTGCCATTTCCGGGACTAGCGGATCTAATGAGCAGTTCTTC. It translates to CAISGTSGSNEQFF.

This clone occurred once. The chain joins TRBV30 to TRBJ2-7, with 10 positions matching TRBD2. J lost 2 bases, V lost 1 base, and 14 bases had no gene match. Germline CDR1 is GTSNPN and CDR2 is SVGIG (reference sequence). This CDR3 comprises 18 residues. In DNA form, the CDR3 reads TGTGCCTGGAGTGCAACCCGGACTAGCGGAATCCCCCCCTACGAGCAGTACTTC. This codes for CAWSATRTSGIPPYEQYF. Variable domain in full (rest from reference TRBV30 and TRBJ2-7): SQTIHQWPATLVQPVGSPLSLECTVEGTSNPNLYWYRQAAGRGLQLLFYSVGIGQISSEVPQNLSASRPQDRQFILSSKKLLLSDSGFYLCAWSATRTSGIPPYEQYFGPGTRLTVT.

This clone was detected only once. V is TRBV9 and J is TRBJ1-4; TRBD1 might be the D (6 bases). The V gene lost 0 bases and the J gene lost 0 bases, with 9 bases spanning the gap. The germline V gene encodes CDR1 SGDLS and CDR2 YYNGEE. There are 16 residues in the CDR3. CDR3 sequence: CASSVGGGATNEKLFF. The CDR3, as DNA: TGTGCCAGCAGCGTAGGAGGGGGTGCAACTAATGAAAAACTGTTTTTT.

On this clone: Its ends do not fully match the called genes, so a read error is possible. The chain uses TRBV7-7 and TRBJ2-7, with D perhaps matching TRBD2 (6 bases). CDR3 size: 14 residues. Germline V gives CDR1 SSHAT, CDR2 FNYEAQ (reference sequence). The CDR3 coding sequence is TGTGCTAGCAGCTTAGGGGACTCGGGCTACGAGCAGTACTTC. Translated: CASSLGDSGYEQYF. The full variable domain, its missing parts supplied by reference TRBV7-7 and TRBJ2-7, is GAGVSQSPRYKVTKRGQDVTLRCDPISSHATLYWYQQALGQGPEFLTYFNYEAQPDKSGLPSDRFSAERPEGSISTLTIQRTEQRDSAMYRCASSLGDSGYEQYFGPGTRLTVT.

This chain connects TRBV28 to TRBJ2-7; TRBD1 matches at 7 bases. The CDR3 covers 16 residues. Germline V gene data show CDR1 as MDHEN and CDR2 as SYDVKM. J was trimmed by 2 bases and V by 3 bases; bases with no gene match: 10. The CDR3 nucleotides are TGTGCCAGCAGTTTCCACCTGGGACAGTTAACCTACGAGCAGTACTTC. Protein: CASSFHLGQLTYEQYF.

The V and J genes are TRBV7-9 and TRBJ1-1, with D possibly TRBD1 on 6 matching bases. Trimming shortened V by 5 bases and J by 4 bases, and 14 bases separated the two germline ends. Germline V gives CDR1 SEHNR, CDR2 FQNEAQ (reference sequence). This CDR3 contains 14 residues. CDR3 loop: CASSPGEFGTEAFF. The CDR3, as DNA: TGTGCCAGCAGCCCAGGGGAATTTGGCACTGAAGCTTTCTTT. Drawing the rest from reference TRBV7-9 and TRBJ1-1, the complete variable domain is DTGVSQNPRHKITKRGQNVTFRCDPISEHNRLYWYRQTLGQGPEFLTYFQNEAQLEKSRLLSDRFSAERPKGSFSTLEIQRTEQGDSAMYLCASSPGEFGTEAFFGQGTRLTVV.

This clone occurred a few times. The J gene is TRBJ2-5, the V gene TRBV12-5; 8 bases match TRBD2. The V and J ends lost 6 bases and 5 bases, in that order; junction bases with no gene match: 17. This CDR3 comprises 17 residues. Per the germline V gene, CDR1 is LGHNT and CDR2 is FRNRAP. The CDR3 DNA reads TGTGCTAGTGGCCCTGGGATAAGCGGGAGTTCGATCGAGACCCAGTACTTC. Its protein is CASGPGISGSSIETQYF.

The rearrangement uses TRBV7-9 and TRBJ1-1; D is possibly TRBD1 (6 bases). CDR1 is SEHNR, CDR2 FQNEAQ, per germline (reference sequence). The V and J ends lost 5 bases and 1 base respectively, with 14 bases between them. The CDR3 extends over 15 amino acids. CDR3 sequence: CASSPTTGSNTEAFF. The CDR3, as DNA: TGTGCCAGCAGCCCGACGACAGGTTCGAACACTGAAGCTTTCTTT. Combining the CDR3 with reference TRBV7-9 and TRBJ1-1 gives the whole variable domain DTGVSQNPRHKITKRGQNVTFRCDPISEHNRLYWYRQTLGQGPEFLTYFQNEAQLEKSRLLSDRFSAERPKGSFSTLEIQRTEQGDSAMYLCASSPTTGSNTEAFFGQGTRLTVV.

This chain joins TRBV13 and TRBJ2-7; D possibly corresponds to TRBD1 (6 bases). The CDR3 contains 14 residues. Trimming took off 2 bases at V and 5 bases at J, with 13 bases between the two ends. Per the germline V gene, CDR1 is PRHDT and CDR2 is FYEKMQ (reference sequence). The CDR3 reads CASSLRSGVHEQYF. As DNA, the CDR3 is TGTGCCAGCAGCTTAAGATCAGGGGTGCACGAGCAGTACTTC.

The chain joins TRBV4-3 to TRBJ2-7; 9 positions match TRBD1. Losses at the gene ends were 2 bases for V and 1 base for J; bases not matched to a gene: 6. The length of the CDR3 is 16 residues. CDR1 and CDR2 (germline): LGHNA, YSLEER. The DNA for the CDR3 is TGCGCCAGCAGCCAATATGCCGGGACAGGGTCCTACGAGCAGTACTTC. It is translated as CASSQYAGTGSYEQYF.

This sequence joins TRBV30 and TRBJ2-1; 7 nucleotides match TRBD2. V was clipped by 0 bases and J by 5 bases; unmatched bases: 10. Looked up from germline, CDR1 is GTSNPN and CDR2 is SVGIG (reference sequence). This CDR3 has 16 amino acids. The CDR3 reads CAWSVLWREGHNEQFF. The CDR3 DNA is TGTGCCTGGAGTGTGTTGTGGAGGGAGGGGCACAATGAGCAGTTCTTC. The variable domain in full, completed from reference TRBV30 and TRBJ2-1, reads SQTIHQWPATLVQPVGSPLSLECTVEGTSNPNLYWYRQAAGRGLQLLFYSVGIGQISSEVPQNLSASRPQDRQFILSSKKLLLSDSGFYLCAWSVLWREGHNEQFFGPGTRLTVL.

The chain couples TRBV12-2 to TRBJ2-7. TRBV12-2 has pseudogene status. CDR3 size: 19 residues. The CDR3 DNA follows: TGTGCAAGTCGCTTAGAAGGGACCAGGGAACCCAAAAAATCATACGAGCAGTACTTC. Residues: CASRLEGTREPKKSYEQYF.

V is TRBV30 and J is TRBJ2-3, with D hard to call. V lost 1 base and J lost 5, with 10 bases in between. CDR3 length equals 13 residues. Germline CDR1 and CDR2: GTSNPN and SVGIG (reference sequence). The CDR3 DNA is TGTGCCTGGAGTGGTCTGAGTGGAGATACGCAGTATTTT. Its translation: CAWSGLSGDTQYF. Based on the CDR3 plus reference TRBV30 and TRBJ2-3, the full variable domain is SQTIHQWPATLVQPVGSPLSLECTVEGTSNPNLYWYRQAAGRGLQLLFYSVGIGQISSEVPQNLSASRPQDRQFILSSKKLLLSDSGFYLCAWSGLSGDTQYFGPGTRLTVL.

J is TRBJ1-5 and V is TRBV7-2; D perhaps matches TRBD1 (6 bases). The CDR3 is made up of 16 amino acids. In germline, CDR1 is SGHTA, CDR2 FQGNSA. V was cut by 1 base and J by 1 base, with 11 bases left in between. Here the CDR3 DNA reads TGTGCCAGCAGCTTAGTAGGGGGTAGGAGCAATCAGCCCCAGCATTTT. Protein: CASSLVGGRSNQPQHF.

By frequency in the sample, this clone is large. The chain employs TRBV5-6 and TRBJ1-2; D not resolved. Germline CDR1 and CDR2: SGHDT and YYEEEE. This CDR3 contains 16 residues. V was shortened by 5 bases and J by 2 bases, with 19 bases between the two germline ends. The CDR3 nucleotides read TGTGCCAGCAGAAAAAACGGCGGCAGTTACAACTATGGCTACACCTTC. The encoded protein is CASRKNGGSYNYGYTF.

This clone occurred a few times. The rearrangement uses TRBV20-1 and TRBJ1-1; D uncertain. V lost 5 bases and J lost 4, with 8 bases in between. The CDR3 has 11 amino acids. In germline, CDR1 is DFQATT, CDR2 SNEGSKA (reference sequence). The CDR3 loop is CSAEFSTEAFF. The CDR3 coding sequence is TGCAGTGCTGAGTTTAGCACTGAAGCTTTCTTT.

The chain combines TRBV6-5 with TRBJ1-2; D possibly corresponds to TRBD1 (6 bases). V was shortened by 8 bases and J by 4 bases, with 17 bases between the two germline ends. Germline CDR1 and CDR2: MNHEY and SVGAGI. There are 14 residues in the CDR3. CDR3 sequence reads: CASLRSRGGYGYTF. In nucleotides, the CDR3 is TGTGCCAGCCTAAGGAGCAGGGGCGGCTATGGCTACACCTTC.

The chain combines TRBV27 with TRBJ2-6; D possibly corresponds to TRBD1 (7 bases). The CDR3 totals 23 residues. Trimming shortened V by 3 bases and J by 0 bases, and 30 bases separated the two germline ends. Germline V gene lookup returns CDR1 MNHEY and CDR2 SMNVEV (reference sequence). The DNA for the CDR3 is TGTGCCAGCAGTTTCCACGGGAGCGGTCCAGGGGGGTTCCAAAGCTCTGGGGCCAACGTCCTGACTTTC. Protein product: CASSFHGSGPGGFQSSGANVLTF. Variable domain in full (rest from reference TRBV27 and TRBJ2-6): EAQVTQNPRYLITVTGKKLTVTCSQNMNHEYMSWYRQDPGLGLRQIYYSMNVEVTDKGDVPEGYKVSRKEKRNFPLILESPSPNQTSLYFCASSFHGSGPGGFQSSGANVLTFGAGSRLTVL.

This sequence joins TRBV6-5 and TRBJ2-5; 9 bases are shared with TRBD1. The CDR3 extends over 15 amino acids. The J segment lost 1 base and the V segment lost 5 bases, leaving 5 bases of the junction unmatched. CDR1 is MNHEY, CDR2 SVGAGI, per germline. CDR3 protein: CASSPRDRVQETQYF. CDR3 nucleotides: TGTGCCAGCAGTCCCCGGGACAGGGTCCAAGAGACCCAGTACTTC.

V gene TRBV19 combines with J gene TRBJ1-2; D remains unclear. CDR3 length: 13 amino acids. The V and J ends lost 0 bases and 4 bases respectively, with 6 bases between them. Germline assignment: CDR1 LNHDA and CDR2 SQIVND (reference sequence). The CDR3 is CASSIDVVYGYTF. The CDR3, as DNA: TGTGCCAGTAGTATAGATGTCGTCTATGGCTACACCTTC.

This chain connects TRBV4-1 to TRBJ1-6, with D possibly TRBD1 on 5 matching bases. The germline gives CDR1 MGHRA, CDR2 YSYEKL. This CDR3 has 18 amino acids. V lost 0 bases, J lost 3 bases, and 15 bases lay in between. CDR3 amino acids: CASSQDGAGGIYNSPLHF. The CDR3 bases are TGCGCCAGCAGCCAAGATGGGGCCGGGGGAATCTATAATTCACCCCTCCACTTT.

J is TRBJ1-1 and V is TRBV18; D gene ambiguous. The CDR3 contains 14 residues. The germline CDR1 and CDR2 sequences are KGHSH and LQKENI. Deletions cut 3 bases from V and 1 base from J, with 9 bases between. CDR3 protein: CASSPDTRNTEAFF. In DNA form, the CDR3 reads TGTGCCAGCTCACCCGACACCCGGAACACTGAAGCTTTCTTT.

This rearrangement joins TRBV7-9 to TRBJ2-7, with 10 bases identical to TRBD2. V was pared by 2 bases and J by 6 bases, with 7 bases of the junction left unmatched. The CDR3 has 15 residues. Germline V gives CDR1 SEHNR, CDR2 FQNEAQ (reference sequence). The CDR3 region has the DNA TGTGCCAGCAGCTTACGCTCTAGCGGGAGAGGCGAGCAGTACTTC. This encodes CASSLRSSGRGEQYF.

J is TRBJ2-7 and V is TRBV5-5; 9 bases agree with TRBD1. V lost 5 bases, J lost 1 base, and 1 base stayed unmatched. Per germline, CDR1 SGHKS and CDR2 YYEKEE (reference sequence). CDR3 length equals 13 residues. The chain's CDR3 is CASRGQGSYEQYF. Here the CDR3 DNA reads TGTGCCAGCAGGGGACAGGGATCCTACGAGCAGTACTTC.